These 26 T cell receptor beta chains originate from one sample sequenced in a study of radiotherapy plus CTLA-4 blockade in lung cancer. The data were produced by immunoSEQ multiplex PCR, yet TCRdb's version contains in-frame clones alone and is incomplete. The table shows over 30,000 clones, with approximately 77% occurring only once. The sample was peripheral blood, taken from a patient treated with radiotherapy plus ipilimumab. The receptors shown here come from a human donor with non-small cell lung cancer whose response to radiotherapy plus ipilimumab could not be evaluated.

This rearrangement joins TRBV19 to TRBJ1-1, with D possibly TRBD1 on 6 matching bases. The length of the CDR3 is 16 residues. The germline V gene encodes CDR1 LNHDA and CDR2 SQIVND (reference sequence). V dropped 7 bases and J dropped 4 bases, with 22 bases sitting between them. This CDR3 reads CASKGGDNRVGTEAFF. The CDR3 nucleotides are TGTGCCAGTAAGGGGGGGGACAACAGGGTAGGCACTGAAGCTTTCTTT.

The V and J genes are TRBV5-1 and TRBJ2-4, with a possible D match to TRBD1 (6 bases). Trimming removed 1 base at V and 6 bases at J, with 14 bases between. Germline V gene data show CDR1 as SGHRS and CDR2 as YFSETQ. This CDR3 has 15 amino acids. The CDR3 sequence is CASSLTPGGRNIQYF. CDR3 bases: TGCGCCAGCAGCTTGACACCTGGGGGCAGAAACATTCAGTACTTC.

The J gene is TRBJ1-1, the V gene TRBV6-1; D ambiguous. The CDR3 consists of 11 residues. Germline CDR1 MNHNS, CDR2 SASEGT. V was trimmed by 5 bases and J by 8 bases, leaving 9 bases between them. CDR3 sequence reads: CASSTRQEAFF. The CDR3 DNA is TGTGCCAGCAGTACCAGACAAGAAGCTTTCTTT.

The chain has TRBV30 and TRBJ2-1; possibly TRBD1 for D (7 bases). The CDR3 loop spans 15 amino acids. V lost 2 bases, J lost 0 bases, and 11 bases lay in between. The germline V gene encodes CDR1 GTSNPN and CDR2 SVGIG (reference sequence). The CDR3 nucleotides read TGTGCCTGGAGTCACAGGGGAGGCTCCTACAATGAGCAGTTCTTC. Amino acid sequence: CAWSHRGGSYNEQFF.

This clone appeared a few times. The V gene is TRBV18, the J gene TRBJ2-1; 10 positions match TRBD2. After removal of 3 bases from V and 7 bases from J, the junction contained 3 bases not matched to a gene. Per the germline V gene, CDR1 is KGHSH and CDR2 is LQKENI. The CDR3 is 14 residues long. This CDR3 reads CASSPASGSNEQFF. The CDR3 DNA sequence: TGTGCCAGCTCACCTGCTAGCGGGAGTAATGAGCAGTTCTTC.

This chain links TRBV5-1 with TRBJ2-1; 10 bases are a match to TRBD2. Per the germline V gene, CDR1 is SGHRS and CDR2 is YFSETQ. The CDR3 totals 16 residues. The trim removed 5 bases at V and 5 bases at J, leaving 10 bases unmatched. CDR3 sequence reads: CASRADSGRRDNEQFF. In nucleotides, the CDR3 is TGCGCCAGCAGGGCCGATAGCGGGAGGAGAGACAATGAGCAGTTCTTC.

The genes are TRBV2 and TRBJ2-1; TRBD2 aligns across 11 bases. CDR1 is SNHLY, CDR2 FYNNEI, per germline. The CDR3 runs to 15 residues. Trimming cost V 5 bases and J 7 bases; bases outside gene matches: 7. The DNA of the CDR3 is TGTGCCAGCAGTTCGCTAGCGGGAGGTGTGAATGAGCAGTTCTTC. Translation: CASSSLAGGVNEQFF. The complete variable domain, with remaining parts taken from reference TRBV2 and TRBJ2-1, reads EPEVTQTPSHQVTQMGQEVILRCVPISNHLYFYWYRQILGQKVEFLVSFYNNEISEKSEIFDDQFSVERPDGSNFTLKIRSTKLEDSAMYFCASSSLAGGVNEQFFGPGTRLTVL.

This chain connects TRBV29-1 to TRBJ2-2; D possibly corresponds to TRBD2 (5 bases). From germline, CDR1 is SQVTM and CDR2 ANQGSEA. The CDR3 consists of 14 residues. V lost 1 base to trimming and J lost 1 base, with 7 bases between them. CDR3: CSVEGGRNTGELFF. The CDR3 DNA follows: TGCAGCGTTGAAGGAGGGAGGAACACCGGGGAGCTGTTTTTT.

The chain joins TRBV5-1 to TRBJ2-5, with 7 bases that match TRBD1. The J call may be wrong; the DNA end is better matched by TRBJ2-7. Germline values: CDR1 SGHRS, CDR2 YFSETQ. The length of the CDR3 is 15 residues. CDR3 nucleotide sequence: TGCGCCAGCAGCTTGGACTCAGGGGGACCCTACGAGCAGTACTTC. It specifies CASSLDSGGPYEQYF.

The rearrangement links TRBV7-2 to TRBJ2-7, with 9 nucleotides matching TRBD2. The CDR3 length is 15 residues. J was trimmed by 3 bases and V by 2 bases; bases with no gene match: 5. CDR1 and CDR2 (germline): SGHTA, FQGNSA. The CDR3 region is CASSLLGLANYEQYF. The CDR3 DNA sequence: TGTGCCAGCAGCTTATTGGGACTAGCCAACTACGAGCAGTACTTC. The full variable domain, with the rest looked up from reference TRBV7-2 and TRBJ2-7, is GAGVSQSPSNKVTEKGKDVELRCDPISGHTALYWYRQSLGQGLEFLIYFQGNSAPDKSGLPSDRFSAERTGGSVSTLTIQRTQQEDSAVYLCASSLLGLANYEQYFGPGTRLTVT.

The rearrangement uses TRBV6-1 and TRBJ1-5, with D tentatively TRBD1 (5 bases). V shed 3 bases and J shed 6 bases, with 12 bases lying between them. The CDR3 spans 14 residues. Germline CDR1 MNHNS, CDR2 SASEGT. The CDR3 bases are TGTGCCAGCAGTGAGGGAGGGGAGGGTCAGCCCCAGCATTTT. It translates to CASSEGGEGQPQHF.

The chain recombines TRBV7-8 with TRBJ2-1; 7 bases agree with TRBD1. Germline CDR1 is SGHVS and CDR2 is FQNEAQ. J gave up 0 bases and V 5 bases, and 4 bases lay outside the gene matches. The CDR3 loop spans 15 amino acids. CDR3 nucleotide sequence: TGTGCCAGCAGCGTAAACAGGGGCTCCTACAATGAGCAGTTCTTC. Amino acids: CASSVNRGSYNEQFF.

V is TRBV2 and J is TRBJ2-2, with D possibly being TRBD2 (5 bases). V lost 6 bases, J lost 3 bases, and 11 bases lay in between. The CDR3 extends over 14 amino acids. CDR1 and CDR2 from the germline V gene are SNHLY and FYNNEI. DNA for the CDR3: TGTGCCAGCAGCATGAGGGTGGACACCGGGGAGCTGTTTTTT. Residues: CASSMRVDTGELFF.

The rearrangement joins TRBV6-6 to TRBJ2-5, with a possible D match to TRBD2 (5 bases). Between the trimmed V and J ends, which lost 8 bases and 8 bases, there was a span of 24 bases. This CDR3 comprises 15 residues. The germline V gene has CDR1 MNHNY and CDR2 SVGAGI (reference sequence). The CDR3 DNA reads TGTGCCAGCGATAAACTAGACAAAGCAAGAGGAACCCAGTACTTC. Its protein is CASDKLDKARGTQYF.

The V call is TRBV9, the J call TRBJ2-3; 14 positions agree with TRBD2. Germline CDR1 is SGDLS and CDR2 is YYNGEE. This CDR3 comprises 19 residues. The junction had 14 bases not matched to a gene; V was cut back by 4 bases and J by 4 bases. CDR3 sequence reads: CASSPIPGLAGEGSDTQYF. DNA for the CDR3: TGTGCCAGCAGCCCGATTCCGGGACTAGCGGGAGAGGGCTCAGATACGCAGTATTTT. The full variable domain, in which reference TRBV9 and TRBJ2-3 provide the parts outside the CDR3, is DSGVTQTPKHLITATGQRVTLRCSPRSGDLSVYWYQQSLDQGLQFLIQYYNGEERAKGNILERFSAQQFPDLHSELNLSSLELGDSALYFCASSPIPGLAGEGSDTQYFGPGTRLTVL.

In its sample, this clone was seen once. The chain uses TRBV7-2 and TRBJ2-3, with TRBD2 matching 16 bases. The ends lost 5 bases at V and 4 bases at J; junction bases unmatched: 3. This CDR3 has 16 amino acids. Germline V lookup: CDR1 SGHTA, CDR2 FQGNSA. CDR3 DNA sequence: TGTGCCAGCAGCCTGGGACTAGCGGGAGGGGCAGATACGCAGTATTTT. It yields the protein CASSLGLAGGADTQYF.

V gene TRBV6-5 combines with J gene TRBJ2-7; 8 positions agree with TRBD1. The CDR3 length is 14 residues. The germline V gene encodes CDR1 MNHEY and CDR2 SVGAGI. J was trimmed by 2 bases and V by 5 bases; bases with no gene match: 5. The CDR3 here is CASSGQGRAYEQYF. The CDR3 bases are TGTGCCAGCAGTGGACAGGGAAGGGCCTACGAGCAGTACTTC.

The CDR3 spells CASSLAFNTGELFF. As DNA, the CDR3 is TGTGCCAGCAGCTTAGCATTCAACACCGGGGAGCTGTTTTTT. V is TRBV11-2 and J is TRBJ2-2; D call uncertain. Germline V gene sequence: CDR1 SGHAT, CDR2 FQNNGV. Deletions cut 1 base from V and 2 bases from J, with 5 bases between. The CDR3 covers 14 residues. Based on the CDR3 plus reference TRBV11-2 and TRBJ2-2, the full variable domain is EAGVAQSPRYKIIEKRQSVAFWCNPISGHATLYWYQQILGQGPKLLIQFQNNGVVDDSQLPKDRFSAERLKGVDSTLKIQPAKLEDSAVYLCASSLAFNTGELFFGEGSRLTVL.

By frequency in the sample, this clone is medium-sized (0.01 to 0.1%). The V and J genes are TRBV4-1 and TRBJ1-2; D remains ambiguous. The ends were cut back, 0 bases at V and 4 bases at J, with 24 bases in the middle. Germline V CDR1 and CDR2: MGHRA, YSYEKL. CDR3 size: 19 residues. The CDR3 loop reads CASSQDSSGMGSRVYGYTF. CDR3 nucleotide sequence: TGCGCCAGCAGCCAAGATTCGAGCGGGATGGGGTCGCGAGTCTATGGCTACACCTTC.

This clone is a singleton in its sample. The chain recombines TRBV19 with TRBJ2-1, with D possibly being TRBD2 (6 bases). With 5 bases removed from V and 4 bases from J, the gap between germline ends came to 15 bases. Germline V gene sequence: CDR1 LNHDA, CDR2 SQIVND (reference sequence). CDR3 length: 15 amino acids. The CDR3 is CASSPIGREYNEQFF. CDR3 DNA sequence: TGTGCCAGTAGTCCCATTGGCCGGGAGTACAATGAGCAGTTCTTC.

This sequence joins TRBV25-1 and TRBJ2-3, with TRBD2 matching over 9 bases. The CDR3 extends over 15 amino acids. Losses at the gene ends were 7 bases for V and 3 bases for J; bases not matched to a gene: 8. Germline V lookup: CDR1 MGHDK, CDR2 SYGVNS. In DNA form, the CDR3 reads TGTGCCAGCACTCAGCCGGGACTAGCAACAGATACGCAGTATTTT. Its protein is CASTQPGLATDTQYF.

V and J are TRBV7-6 and TRBJ2-1; D is uncertain. The length of the CDR3 is 13 residues. V gave up 5 bases and J gave up 9 bases, with 14 bases separating them. Germline values: CDR1 SGHVS, CDR2 FNYEAQ. The CDR3 protein is CASSRRVDTEQFF. The CDR3 nucleotides are TGTGCCAGCAGCCGTCGGGTCGATACTGAGCAGTTCTTC.

The gene calls are TRBV2 and TRBJ2-4, with TRBD1 matching 10 bases. Germline lookup yields CDR1 SNHLY and CDR2 FYNNEI. The CDR3 contains 16 residues. Unmatched junction bases numbered 5, after V lost 5 bases and J lost 1 base. CDR3 bases: TGTGCCAGCAGTTACGGGACAGGGGTTGCCAAAAACATTCAGTACTTC. Protein: CASSYGTGVAKNIQYF.

This clone is labeled medium-sized (0.01 to 0.1%). The chain uses TRBV2 and TRBJ2-5; no firm D call. This CDR3 has 12 residues. V was clipped by 2 bases and J by 9 bases, with 10 bases between them. Germline CDR1 reads SNHLY; CDR2 reads FYNNEI. As DNA, the CDR3 is TGTGCCAGCAGTGAATTAGTAGCTCCCCAGTACTTC. Its protein product is CASSELVAPQYF.

The chain combines TRBV6-4 with TRBJ2-3; D possibly corresponds to TRBD2 (5 bases). The CDR3 totals 14 residues. Trimming left V 0 bases short and J 4 bases short, with 8 bases between. The germline CDR1 and CDR2 sequences are MRHNA and SNTAGT. The chain's CDR3 is CASSDSREPDTQYF. The DNA of the CDR3 is TGTGCCAGCAGTGACTCACGGGAACCAGATACGCAGTATTTT.

The chain links TRBV5-4 to TRBJ1-2; 8 nucleotides agree with TRBD1. V lost 4 bases to trimming and J lost 8 bases; unmatched junction nucleotides: 10. Looked up from germline, CDR1 is SGHNT and CDR2 is YYREEE (reference sequence). This CDR3 has 14 residues. CDR3 residues: CASSRQGALEGYTF. In nucleotides, the CDR3 is TGTGCCAGCAGCCGGCAGGGGGCATTAGAAGGCTACACCTTC.